The T cell receptor (beta chain) under discussion was sequenced for a study of blood T cell repertoires in COVID-19. Background on the study: PBMCs, B-cell-depleted T cells, or T cells were the source of the cDNA or gDNA that made up the material.

The data were produced by immunoSEQ multiplex PCR, yet TCRdb's version contains in-frame clones alone and is incomplete. Among under 150,000 clones listed, more than 80% were seen once. J lost 0 bases, V lost 8 bases, and 5 bases had no gene match. This CDR3 region has 15 residues. Seattle patients were enrolled while actively infected and followed longitudinally. The sequence was collected from a woman in her sixties or seventies with COVID-19, enrolled during active disease. The rearrangement uses TRBV23-1 and TRBJ1-5, with 9 nucleotides matching TRBD1. TRBV23-1 is an open reading frame, and its role is uncertain. Specimen: peripheral blood. The CDR3 nucleotides read TGCGCCAGCGGTGGACAGGGGAATAGCAATCAGCCCCAGCATTTT. It yields the protein CASGGQGNSNQPQHF.